This T cell receptor beta chain comes out of a study of shared clonotypes between healthy human individuals. Findings and caveats of the study: Estimated richness was generally greater in naive than memory subsets.

In the original workflow: Filtering of immunoSEQ junctional sequences could not match full-length read filtering. The repertoire was sequenced with immunoSEQ multiplex PCR; TCRdb's copy has only in-frame clones and lacks some. V, J and clone size are those of that table, while D and trimming were read from the DNA. The data hold around 340,000 clones, with less than 75% observed a single time. The V end lost 6 bases, the J end lost 5 bases, and 13 bases lay between the germline ends. The germline V gene encodes CDR1 LNHDA and CDR2 SQIVND (reference sequence). The length of the CDR3 is 13 residues. Comment on this clone: Its target is not known.

Source material: memory CD4+ T cells sorted from blood. Regarding subset: CD45RA-negative fraction. This sequence joins TRBV19 and TRBJ2-5, with D perhaps matching TRBD1 or TRBD2 (5 bases each). The sequence was obtained from a man aged 25 to 40 in good health. CDR3 nucleotide sequence: TGTGCCAGTAGCCGTCCGGGGACCGAGACCCAGTACTTC. Residues: CASSRPGTETQYF. The whole variable domain, filled in from reference TRBV19 and TRBJ2-5, reads DGGITQSPKYLFRKEGQNVTLSCEQNLNHDAMYWYRQDPGQGLRLIYYSQIVNDFQKGDIAEGYSVSREKKESFPLTVTSAQKNPTAFYLCASSRPGTETQYFGPGTRLLVL.